This TCR beta chain was documented in a study of cytomegalovirus exposure and HLA in healthy donors. Overall study results and limits: According to an earlier analysis, most TCR beta V segments yielded productive rearrangements about 90% or about 30% of the time. Immune exposure information comprised only CMV serostatus.

Primers for the PCR totalled 60 Vbeta and 13 Jbeta. Measured with immunoSEQ multiplex PCR; TCRdb has only the in-frame clones, and not every one. This table has roughly 180,000 clones, 76% appearing once. Of note for this clone: The antigen is not known.

The CDR3 spans 17 residues. In germline, CDR1 is KGHSH, CDR2 LQKENI. Unmatched junction bases numbered 4, after V lost 3 bases and J lost 0 bases. All donors participated as healthy donors of bone marrow. This sequence was found in a woman aged 25-40 years in good health and CMV-seropositive. The gene calls are TRBV18 and TRBJ2-6, with 8 bases fitting TRBD1. Sequencing was carried out using PBMCs. The CDR3 nucleotides read TGTGCCAGCTCACCGGGACAGGACAGCTCTGGGGCCAACGTCCTGACTTTC. Its protein is CASSPGQDSSGANVLTF.